This TCR beta chain comes out of a study of T cell changes during pregnancy in multiple sclerosis. Sequencing used immunoSEQ multiplex PCR; TCRdb keeps in-frame clones, though not all of them. Among about 70,000 clones, roughly 94% were seen once, and the ten largest hold around 0.6%. The sequenced sample was peripheral blood, obtained in the third trimester of pregnancy. This receptor was obtained from a female donor with multiple sclerosis, enrolled in a pregnancy study.

The CDR3 DNA follows: TGTGCCAGCAGTGCCAGCGTAGCGGGGGCGAACACCGGGGAGCTGTTTTTT. Amino acids: CASSASVAGANTGELFF. V gene TRBV6-4 combines with J gene TRBJ2-2, with 9 bases identical to TRBD2. The CDR3 totals 17 residues. Losses at the gene ends were 4 bases for V and 0 bases for J; bases not matched to a gene: 6. Germline CDR1 and CDR2: MRHNA and SNTAGT.